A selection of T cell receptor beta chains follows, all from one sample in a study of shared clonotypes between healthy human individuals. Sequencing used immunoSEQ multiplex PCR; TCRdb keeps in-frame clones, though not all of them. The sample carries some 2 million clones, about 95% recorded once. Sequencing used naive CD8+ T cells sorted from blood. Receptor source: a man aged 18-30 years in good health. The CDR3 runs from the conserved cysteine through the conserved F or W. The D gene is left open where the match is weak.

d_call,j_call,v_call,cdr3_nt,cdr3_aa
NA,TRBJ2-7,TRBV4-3,TGCGCCAGCAGCCAAGATGCCGCGGGACACAACTACGAGCAGTACTTC,CASSQDAAGHNYEQYF
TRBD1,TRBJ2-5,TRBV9,TGTGCCAGCAGCGAAGGGGGCTTCGAGACCCAGTACTTC,CASSEGGFETQYF
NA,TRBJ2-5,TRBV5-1,TGCGCCAGCAGCTTGGGACACCGAGGGGTTCAAGAGACCCAGTACTTC,CASSLGHRGVQETQYF
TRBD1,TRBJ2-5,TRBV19,TGTGCCAGTAGTTTCAGCCCTCCCGGACAGGGAATGAGAGAGACCCAGTACTTC,CASSFSPPGQGMRETQYF
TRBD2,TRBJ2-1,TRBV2,TGTGCCAGCAGTGGGGGACTAGCGGGCAATGAGCAGTTCTTC,CASSGGLAGNEQFF
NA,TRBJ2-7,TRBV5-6,TGTGCCAGCAGCCTGGACACCTCCTACGAGCAGTACTTC,CASSLDTSYEQYF
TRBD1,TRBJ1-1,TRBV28,TGTGCCAGCAGTACCGACAGGGAGAGGATGAACACTGAAGCTTTCTTT,CASSTDRERMNTEAFF
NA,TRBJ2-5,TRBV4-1,TGCGCCAGCAGCCAAGATGAGACCCAGTACTTC,CASSQDETQYF
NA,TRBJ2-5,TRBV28,TGTGCCAGCAGTTTACGCCAAGCAGGGATCGGAGAGACCCAGTACTTC,CASSLRQAGIGETQYF
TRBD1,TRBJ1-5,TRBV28,TGTGCCAGCAGCCCGACAGGGCTCAACAATCAGCCCCAGCATTTT,CASSPTGLNNQPQHF
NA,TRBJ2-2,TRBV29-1,TGCAGCGTTTCTACCGGGACCGGGGAGCTGTTTTTT,CSVSTGTGELFF
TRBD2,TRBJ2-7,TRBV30,TGTGCCTGGAGAGTTACCCCGAAGCGGGGGGGCACCTACGAGCAGTACTTC,CAWRVTPKRGGTYEQYF
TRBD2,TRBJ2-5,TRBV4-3,TGCGCCAGCAGCCCCCTTCTAGCGGGAGGAGAGACCCAGTACTTC,CASSPLLAGGETQYF
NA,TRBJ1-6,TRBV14,TGTGCCAGCAGCCAAGAAATCGGCCTGGCGAGTTCACCCCTCCACTTT,CASSQEIGLASSPLHF
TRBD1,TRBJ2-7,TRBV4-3,TGCACCAGCAGCCAAGAGGCGACAGGGGCCTACGAGCAGTACTTC,CTSSQEATGAYEQYF